This record concerns one T cell receptor (beta chain) sequence. This specimen comes from a study of shared clonotypes between healthy human individuals. This CDR3 is 14 amino acids long. CDR1 and CDR2 (germline): ENHRY, SYGVKD. The germline V and J ends were trimmed by 2 bases and 1 base, with 8 bases remaining between them. Naive CD8 cells, CD45RO-negative and positively selected for CCR7, excluded terminally differentiated effector memory CD45RA+ cells. For every subset, genomic DNA was evenly distributed across several immunoSEQ plates. Measured with immunoSEQ multiplex PCR; TCRdb has only the in-frame clones, and not every one. The top ten clones hold 1.5% to 2% of a sample with about 2.1 million clones, 93% of them seen once.

The receptor was isolated from a man younger than 35 in good health. Some clones in this sample may be carry-over from other donors' samples. Sequencing input: naive CD8+ T cells from PBMCs. The V and J genes are TRBV10-3 and TRBJ1-2, with D hard to call. CDR3 nucleotides: TGTGCCATCAGTGAGAAGGGAATTAACTATGGCTACACCTTC. Amino acids: CAISEKGINYGYTF.